This T cell receptor beta chain derives from a study of blood T cell repertoires in COVID-19. Study overall: PBMCs, B-cell-depleted T cells, or T cells were the source of the cDNA or gDNA that made up the material.

Sequencing used immunoSEQ multiplex PCR; TCRdb keeps in-frame clones, though not all of them. Altogether 65,000 to 90,000 clones are present, more than 70% being singletons, with the ten largest covering approximately 15%. Germline V lookup: CDR1 SGHNT, CDR2 YYREEE (reference sequence). Trimming stripped 4 bases from V and 4 bases from J, with 14 bases between. The length of the CDR3 is 14 residues. The gene calls are TRBV5-4 and TRBJ2-5; possibly TRBD1 for D (6 bases). Sequenced material: peripheral blood. This receptor was taken from a man in his 70s with active or convalescent COVID-19. In DNA, the CDR3 is TGTGCCAGCAGCCCCAGGGGACGGCCAGAGACCCAGTACTTC. Its protein is CASSPRGRPETQYF.